One and the same sample provided the 6 T cell receptor beta chains below, sequenced in a study of blood T cell repertoires in COVID-19. The protocol was immunoSEQ multiplex PCR, while the TCRdb copy is restricted to in-frame clones and leaves out a portion. The sample records about 400,000 clones, under 90% being singletons. The source material was PBMCs or T cells enriched from blood (not recorded which). All receptors come from a woman aged 30 to 39 who had recovered from COVID-19.

Only one count was recorded for this clone. This chain connects TRBV30 to TRBJ1-6, with TRBD1 matching 7 bases. Germline V gives CDR1 GTSNPN, CDR2 SVGIG (reference sequence). With 2 bases clipped from V and 5 bases from J, the junction kept 3 bases outside the gene matches. The length of the CDR3 is 14 residues. The CDR3 loop is CAWSRRGNNSPLHF. CDR3 nucleotides: TGTGCCTGGAGTCGCAGGGGGAATAATTCACCCCTCCACTTT.

This chain uses TRBV6-6 with TRBJ2-2; D gene uncertain. Germline CDR1 is MNHNY and CDR2 is SVGAGI (reference sequence). Trimming left V 8 bases short and J 6 bases short, with 10 bases between. CDR3 length: 12 amino acids. The CDR3 sequence is CASRYAAGELFF. The CDR3 DNA reads TGTGCCAGCCGCTATGCTGCCGGGGAGCTGTTTTTT.

This rearrangement joins TRBV5-1 to TRBJ1-2; TRBD1 matches 7 bases. The CDR3 loop spans 15 amino acids. Trimming at V came to 4 bases and at J to 8 bases, leaving 14 bases not matched to a gene. CDR1 and CDR2 (germline): SGHRS, YFSETQ. The CDR3 DNA sequence: TGCGCCAGCAGCGGGGCGACAGGGTCCTATTTGGGCTACACCTTC. It is translated as CASSGATGSYLGYTF.

This chain links TRBV28 with TRBJ1-1, with D maybe TRBD1 (6 bases). Trimming removed 6 bases at V and 6 bases at J, with 17 bases between. The germline V gene encodes CDR1 MDHEN and CDR2 SYDVKM. The length of the CDR3 is 14 residues. This CDR3 is CASRPGGRVAEAFF. Here the CDR3 DNA reads TGTGCCAGCAGACCGGGGGGGCGCGTTGCTGAAGCTTTCTTT. The full variable domain, its missing parts supplied by reference TRBV28 and TRBJ1-1, is DVKVTQSSRYLVKRTGEKVFLECVQDMDHENMFWYRQDPGLGLRLIYFSYDVKMKEKGDIPEGYSVSREKKERFSLILESASTNQTSMYLCASRPGGRVAEAFFGQGTRLTVV.

The chain couples TRBV6-5 to TRBJ1-1; possible D gene TRBD1, 5 bases. Germline V gene data show CDR1 as MNHEY and CDR2 as SVGAGI. This CDR3 is built from 15 residues. Trimming took off 6 bases at V and 2 bases at J, with 16 bases between the two ends. CDR3 sequence (DNA): TGTGCCAGCAGCATCCGGGGGATCTTTAACACTGAAGCTTTCTTT. It yields the protein CASSIRGIFNTEAFF.

This clone was seen more than once but under ten times. The V call is TRBV6-2 or TRBV6-3, the J call TRBJ2-7; D might be TRBD1 (5 bases). Germline-derived CDR1 and CDR2 are MNHEY and SVGEGT. The CDR3 covers 16 residues. V lost 5 bases and J lost 0, with 17 bases in between. This chain's CDR3 is CASSPLRRTSSYEQYF. CDR3 coding DNA: TGTGCCAGCAGTCCCCTTCGCCGGACAAGCTCCTACGAGCAGTACTTC.